This TCR beta chain derives from a study of blood T cell repertoires in COVID-19. Across the whole study: Acute-phase and convalescent COVID-19 samples originated in the United States, Italy and Spain. PBMCs, B-cell-depleted T cells, or T cells provided the cDNA or gDNA that made up the material.

Methods used by the authors: Quantification of nucleated cells was approximated via reference gene primer amplification. Measured with immunoSEQ multiplex PCR; TCRdb has only the in-frame clones, and not every one. D and trimming were read from the DNA, whereas the V and J calls and clone size are those reported in that table. This table has about 110,000 clones, around 64% appearing once. This clone appeared a few times. The sample taken for sequencing was peripheral blood. The receptor was isolated from a woman aged 35 to 49 with acute or convalescent COVID-19.

CDR3 in amino acids: CSVAGTAQETQYF. The DNA of the CDR3 is TGCAGCGTAGCCGGGACAGCCCAAGAGACCCAGTACTTC. This chain links TRBV29-1 with TRBJ2-5, with TRBD1 matching 7 bases. Trimming at V came to 6 bases and at J to 1 base, leaving 5 bases not matched to a gene. This CDR3 has 13 amino acids. Germline V gene sequence: CDR1 SQVTM, CDR2 ANQGSEA.